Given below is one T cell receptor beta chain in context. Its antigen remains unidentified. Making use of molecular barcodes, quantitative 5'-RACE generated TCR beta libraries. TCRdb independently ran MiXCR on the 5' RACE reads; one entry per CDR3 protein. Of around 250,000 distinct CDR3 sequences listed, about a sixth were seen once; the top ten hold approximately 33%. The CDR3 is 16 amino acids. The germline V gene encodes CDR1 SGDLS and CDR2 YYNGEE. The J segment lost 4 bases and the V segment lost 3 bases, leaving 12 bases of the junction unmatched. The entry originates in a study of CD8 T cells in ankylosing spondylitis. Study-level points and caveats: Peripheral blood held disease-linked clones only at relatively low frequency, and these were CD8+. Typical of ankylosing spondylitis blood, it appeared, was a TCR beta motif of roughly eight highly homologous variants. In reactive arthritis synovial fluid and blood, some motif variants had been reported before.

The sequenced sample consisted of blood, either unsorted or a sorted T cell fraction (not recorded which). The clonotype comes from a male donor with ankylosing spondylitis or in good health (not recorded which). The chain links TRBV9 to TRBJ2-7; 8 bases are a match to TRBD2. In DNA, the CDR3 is TGTGCCAGCAGCGCGACCCCCAGCGGGAGTTTTTACGAGCAGTACTTC. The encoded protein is CASSATPSGSFYEQYF. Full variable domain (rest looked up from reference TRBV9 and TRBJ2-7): DSGVTQTPKHLITATGQRVTLRCSPRSGDLSVYWYQQSLDQGLQFLIQYYNGEERAKGNILERFSAQQFPDLHSELNLSSLELGDSALYFCASSATPSGSFYEQYFGPGTRLTVT.